These 21 T cell receptor beta chains originate from one sample sequenced in a study of sequential checkpoint blockade in melanoma. The repertoire was sequenced with immunoSEQ multiplex PCR; TCRdb's copy has only in-frame clones and lacks some. This table has roughly 18,000 clones, approximately 57% appearing once. The sample's treatment: randomized to nivolumab then ipilimumab (arm A) or the reverse (arm B). This material consisted of CD8+ T cells sorted from blood (inferred from file names), taken from a patient given nivolumab and ipilimumab in sequence. The receptor set was obtained from a human donor with melanoma.

This rearrangement joins TRBV29-1 to TRBJ2-7; D is uncertain. The CDR3 is 12 residues long. Per the germline V gene, CDR1 is SQVTM and CDR2 is ANQGSEA. The V end lost 0 bases, the J end lost 4 bases, and 7 bases lay between the germline ends. CDR3: CSVEDPRYEQYF. For the CDR3, the DNA is TGCAGCGTTGAAGATCCCCGGTACGAGCAGTACTTC.

The rearrangement uses TRBV7-3 and TRBJ2-2; TRBD1 matches at 7 bases. The V gene's germline CDR1 is SGHTA and CDR2 FQGTGA. Unmatched junction bases numbered 6, after V lost 0 bases and J lost 5 bases. The CDR3 extends over 16 amino acids. The CDR3 loop reads CASSLTGGVQTGELFF. CDR3 bases: TGTGCCAGCAGCTTAACAGGGGGCGTCCAAACCGGGGAGCTGTTTTTT.

The rearrangement joins TRBV7-9 to TRBJ2-2; D is uncertain. The germline V gene encodes CDR1 SEHNR and CDR2 FQNEAQ (reference sequence). Trimming removed 5 bases at V and 1 base at J, with 8 bases between. This CDR3 comprises 14 residues. The chain's CDR3 is CASSAIGNTGELFF. The CDR3 DNA reads as TGTGCCAGCAGCGCGATTGGGAACACCGGGGAGCTGTTTTTT.

The sample holds a few counts of this clone. V usage is TRBV6-1 and J usage is TRBJ2-1; D might be TRBD2 (5 bases). The CDR3 runs to 13 residues. The ends were cut back, 8 bases at V and 5 bases at J, with 13 bases in the middle. In germline, CDR1 is MNHNS, CDR2 SASEGT. CDR3 loop: CASVGYGNNEQFF. CDR3 DNA: TGTGCCAGCGTGGGCTACGGGAACAATGAGCAGTTCTTC.

The gene calls are TRBV29-1 and TRBJ1-2; no clear D gene. There are 11 residues in the CDR3. Trimming stripped 3 bases from V and 5 bases from J, with 7 bases between. CDR1 is SQVTM, CDR2 ANQGSEA, per germline. CDR3 sequence (DNA): TGCAGCGTTGATTCCCAGTATGGCTACACCTTC. Translation: CSVDSQYGYTF.

With respect to this clone: A read error may explain this, as a much larger clone is one base away. The same CDR3 also results from other DNA sequences found in this sample. This rearrangement joins TRBV5-1 to TRBJ2-3, with 7 bases fitting TRBD2. The V gene's germline CDR1 is SGHRS and CDR2 YFSETQ. Trimming cost V 4 bases and J 5 bases; bases outside gene matches: 1. The CDR3 is 12 amino acids. The CDR3 bases are TGCGCCAGCAGCCCGGGGGGAGATACGCAGTATTTT. Its translation is CASSPGGDTQYF.

V and J are TRBV9 and TRBJ1-1; 7 bases map to TRBD1. V lost 3 bases to trimming and J lost 3 bases; unmatched junction nucleotides: 5. This CDR3 has 14 residues. Germline lookup yields CDR1 SGDLS and CDR2 YYNGEE. The CDR3 nucleotides read TGTGCCAGCAGCGCCACAGGGGCGGACACTGAAGCTTTCTTT. It is translated as CASSATGADTEAFF.

The chain links TRBV7-6 to TRBJ2-1; 14 positions match TRBD2. CDR1 is SGHVS, CDR2 FNYEAQ, per germline. V shed 2 bases and J 4 bases; nucleotides not matched to a gene: 7. The CDR3 runs to 18 residues. Written as DNA, the CDR3 is TGTGCCAGCAGCTTAACCAGGGGACTAGCGGGGGATTACAATGAGCAGTTCTTC. The encoded protein is CASSLTRGLAGDYNEQFF. The entire variable domain, with the rest obtained from reference TRBV7-6 and TRBJ2-1, is as follows: GAGVSQSPRYKVTKRGQDVALRCDPISGHVSLYWYRQALGQGPEFLTYFNYEAQQDKSGLPNDRFSAERPEGSISTLTIQRTEQRDSAMYRCASSLTRGLAGDYNEQFFGPGTRLTVL.

Only a few counts were recorded for this clone. The CDR3 DNA reads as TGTGCCACCAGCAGGGACATAGGCGAAGGTCAGCCCCAGCATTTT. The encoded protein is CATSRDIGEGQPQHF. V gene TRBV15 combines with J gene TRBJ1-5; D may be TRBD1 (5 bases). CDR3 length: 15 residues. V was shortened by 3 bases and J by 6 bases, with 15 bases between the two germline ends. Germline CDR1 is LNHNV and CDR2 is YYDKDF (reference sequence).

This clone appeared a single time. V and J are TRBV20-1 and TRBJ2-7, with TRBD2 as a possible D gene (6 bases). Trimming removed 5 bases at V and 7 bases at J, with 12 bases between. The length of the CDR3 is 11 residues. The V gene's germline CDR1 is DFQATT and CDR2 SNEGSKA (reference sequence). This chain's CDR3 is CSAAAGGEQYF. DNA of the CDR3: TGCAGTGCTGCCGCTGGGGGGGAGCAGTACTTC.

This rearrangement joins TRBV7-9 to TRBJ2-5, with TRBD1 as a possible D gene (6 bases). The CDR3 covers 16 residues. CDR1 and CDR2 from the germline V gene are SEHNR and FQNEAQ (reference sequence). Trimming took 1 base from V and 0 from J, leaving 12 bases between them. CDR3 in amino acids: CASSLDSDRYQETQYF. For the CDR3, the DNA is TGTGCCAGCAGCTTAGATTCCGACAGGTACCAAGAGACCCAGTACTTC.

The J gene is TRBJ2-7, the V gene TRBV5-5, with D possibly matching TRBD2 (6 bases). The germline V and J ends were trimmed by 0 bases and 5 bases, with 9 bases remaining between them. Per the germline V gene, CDR1 is SGHKS and CDR2 is YYEKEE (reference sequence). The CDR3 extends over 13 amino acids. As DNA, the CDR3 is TGTGCCAGCAGCTTGGCCGCGGGGAACGAGCAGTACTTC. Its translation is CASSLAAGNEQYF.

The chain combines TRBV10-3 with TRBJ2-3; 9 positions match TRBD2. The CDR3 contains 15 residues. V was pared by 0 bases and J by 6 bases, with 4 bases of the junction left unmatched. Germline CDR1 reads ENHRY; CDR2 reads SYGVKD. CDR3 protein: CAISESSGRLDTQYF. CDR3 bases: TGTGCCATCAGTGAGTCCAGCGGGAGGCTGGATACGCAGTATTTT.

By share, this clone ranks as medium-sized (0.01 to 0.1%). The J gene is TRBJ2-2, the V gene TRBV12-2; TRBD2, as called in the table, went unchecked against the DNA. TRBV12-2 is a listed pseudogene. CDR3 length equals 17 residues. The CDR3 DNA sequence: TGTGCAAGTCGCTTAGTCGTACTAGCTCTGAACACCGGGGAGCTGTTTTTT. Translation gives CASRLVVLALNTGELFF.

This clone was observed once. The chain joins TRBV7-2 to TRBJ1-5; D remains ambiguous. Trimming removed 0 bases at V and 2 bases at J, with 8 bases between. The CDR3 runs 15 residues. The germline gives CDR1 SGHTA, CDR2 FQGNSA. The CDR3 region has the DNA TGTGCCAGCAGCTTAGCGTTCCAGGGCAATCAGCCCCAGCATTTT. It encodes CASSLAFQGNQPQHF.

The gene calls are TRBV7-6 and TRBJ2-7, with unresolved D. Trimming pared 1 base from V and 0 bases from J, leaving 7 bases between. The CDR3 has 14 residues. The germline CDR1 and CDR2 sequences are SGHVS and FNYEAQ. The CDR3 protein is CASSLGDNSYEQYF. Written as DNA, the CDR3 is TGTGCCAGCAGCTTAGGTGACAACTCCTACGAGCAGTACTTC.

The chain has TRBV19 and TRBJ2-1; maybe TRBD2 (6 bases). Germline assignment: CDR1 LNHDA and CDR2 SQIVND (reference sequence). This CDR3 contains 13 residues. Trimming cost V 0 bases and J 10 bases, with 10 bases left between them. This chain's CDR3 is CASSIEGGEEQFF. The CDR3 DNA follows: TGTGCCAGTAGTATAGAGGGAGGTGAAGAGCAGTTCTTC.

A few counts support this clone. Only one base separates this from a far larger clonotype, so it likely reflects a read error. Other nucleotide sequences from this sample produce the same CDR3. The chain couples TRBV5-2 to TRBJ1-1; TRBD1, the table's D call, lacks a check against the DNA. TRBV5-2 is assigned pseudogene status. The CDR3 contains 15 residues. CDR3 loop: CASSLRTGGNTEAFF. The DNA of the CDR3 is TGTGCCAGCAGCCTGAGGACAGGGGGGAACACTGAAGCTTTCTTT.

The chain combines TRBV9 with TRBJ2-5, with TRBD1 identical over 12 bases. Germline CDR1 SGDLS, CDR2 YYNGEE. The ends lost 4 bases at V and 6 bases at J; junction bases unmatched: 10. The length of the CDR3 is 16 residues. CDR3 in amino acids: CASSSGGTGGSKTQYF. CDR3 sequence (DNA): TGTGCCAGCAGCTCAGGCGGGACAGGGGGCTCGAAGACCCAGTACTTC.

The chain combines TRBV11-1 with TRBJ1-4, with no clear D. This CDR3 region has 14 residues. The V gene lost 4 bases and the J gene lost 1 base, with 7 bases spanning the gap. Per germline, CDR1 SGHAT and CDR2 FQDESV (reference sequence). In nucleotides, the CDR3 is TGTGCCAGCAGCTCCGTAGAAACTAATGAAAAACTGTTTTTT. This encodes CASSSVETNEKLFF. The full variable domain, completed using reference TRBV11-1 and TRBJ1-4, is EAEVAQSPRYKITEKSQAVAFWCDPISGHATLYWYRQILGQGPELLVQFQDESVVDDSQLPKDRFSAERLKGVDSTLKIQPAELGDSAMYLCASSSVETNEKLFFGSGTQLSVL.

CDR3 loop: CASSLLLAASYNEQFF. CDR3 nucleotide sequence: TGTGCCAGCAGCCTCCTCCTAGCGGCCTCCTACAATGAGCAGTTCTTC. The chain has TRBV11-2 and TRBJ2-1; 7 bases map to TRBD2. The trim removed 5 bases at V and 0 bases at J, leaving 7 bases unmatched. This CDR3 region has 16 residues. CDR1 SGHAT and CDR2 FQNNGV come from the germline V gene.